This T cell receptor (beta chain) was identified during a study of cytomegalovirus exposure and HLA in healthy donors. General study findings and limits: Most TCR sequences were uncommon, yet certain public TCRs appeared in many donors. The authors listed 150 to 200 TCR beta chains as cytomegalovirus-associated. Analysis performed later found 15,000 or so TCR beta sequences associated with HLA alleles at 0.05 false discovery rate. In a later analysis, TCR beta V- and J-gene trimming showed a link to a missense DCLRE1C variant.

The study ran its PCR with 60 Vbeta and 13 Jbeta primers. The protocol was immunoSEQ multiplex PCR, while the TCRdb copy is restricted to in-frame clones and leaves out a portion. The repertoire has a few hundred thousand clones, more than 60% of them found once; the top ten carry 15%. This CDR3 is 16 amino acids long. Between the trimmed V and J ends, which lost 4 bases and 5 bases, there was a span of 19 bases. The germline gives CDR1 SGHRS, CDR2 YFSETQ. As for this clone: As yet, its antigen is unknown.

Sequencing was performed on PBMCs. The source is a man between 35 and 55 years old in good health and CMV-seronegative. The chain is built from TRBV5-1 and TRBJ2-1; D not certain. The CDR3 DNA is TGCGCCAGCAGCAAAACCCCCCTAGTTGGCGACAATGAGCAGTTCTTC. Translated, it gives CASSKTPLVGDNEQFF.